This TCR beta chain was captured by sequencing in a study of T cell responses to AZD1222 COVID-19 vaccine. Overall study findings and caveats: Only a handful of AZD1222 recipients tested seropositive at baseline.

On this clone: Its antigen is undetermined.

The CDR3 is made up of 15 amino acids. V shed 9 bases and J 2 bases; nucleotides not matched to a gene: 9. Germline V lookup: CDR1 SNHLY, CDR2 FYNNEI. TCRdb's table, derived via immunoSEQ multiplex PCR, lists solely in-frame clones and lacks some. Here the sample spans more than 250,000 clones, approximately 93% being singletons. The genes are TRBV2 and TRBJ1-3, with 8 positions matching TRBD1. Specimen: peripheral blood, collected on day 0 of AZD1222 vaccination. The clonotype was recovered from an adult in good health. The CDR3 DNA is TGTGCCAGGGGACAGGTTCAAAGGGCTGGAAACACCATATATTTT. This codes for CARGQVQRAGNTIYF.